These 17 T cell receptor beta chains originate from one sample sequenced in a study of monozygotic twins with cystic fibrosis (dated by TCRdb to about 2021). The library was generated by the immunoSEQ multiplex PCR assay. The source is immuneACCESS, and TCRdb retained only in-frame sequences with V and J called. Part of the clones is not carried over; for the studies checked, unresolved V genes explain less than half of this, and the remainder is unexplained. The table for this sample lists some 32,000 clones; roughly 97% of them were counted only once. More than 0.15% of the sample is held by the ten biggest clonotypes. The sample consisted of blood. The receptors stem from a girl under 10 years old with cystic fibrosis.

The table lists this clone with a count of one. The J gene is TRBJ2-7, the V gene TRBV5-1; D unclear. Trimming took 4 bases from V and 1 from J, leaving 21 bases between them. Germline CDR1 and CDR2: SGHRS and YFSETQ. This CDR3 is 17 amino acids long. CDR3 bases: TGCGCCAGCAGCCCAAACATGGGCCCATACGCGTCCTACGAGCAGTACTTC. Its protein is CASSPNMGPYASYEQYF.

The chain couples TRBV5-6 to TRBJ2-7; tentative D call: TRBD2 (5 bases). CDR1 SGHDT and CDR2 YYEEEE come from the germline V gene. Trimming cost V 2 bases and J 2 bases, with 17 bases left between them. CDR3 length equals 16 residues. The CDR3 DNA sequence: TGTGCCAGCAGCTTAGCTGCGGGCGGTTCGACCTACGAGCAGTACTTC. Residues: CASSLAAGGSTYEQYF.

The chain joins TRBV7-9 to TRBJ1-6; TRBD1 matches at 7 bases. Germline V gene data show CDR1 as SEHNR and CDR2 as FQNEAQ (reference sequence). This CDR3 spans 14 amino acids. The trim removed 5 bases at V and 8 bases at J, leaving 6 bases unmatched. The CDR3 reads CASSPATGDSPLHF. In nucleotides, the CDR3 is TGTGCCAGCAGCCCCGCCACAGGGGATTCACCCCTCCACTTT.

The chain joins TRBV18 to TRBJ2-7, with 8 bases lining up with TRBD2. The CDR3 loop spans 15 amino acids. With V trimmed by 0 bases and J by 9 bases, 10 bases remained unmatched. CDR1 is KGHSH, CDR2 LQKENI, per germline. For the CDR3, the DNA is TGTGCCAGCTCACCACCGACAGCGGGAGAAGGGGGGCAGTACTTC. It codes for CASSPPTAGEGGQYF.

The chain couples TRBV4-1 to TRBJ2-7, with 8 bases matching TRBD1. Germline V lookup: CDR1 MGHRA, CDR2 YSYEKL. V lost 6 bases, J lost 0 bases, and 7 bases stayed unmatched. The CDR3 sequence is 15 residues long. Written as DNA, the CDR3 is TGCGCCAGCAGAGAAATGGGACAGGTCTCCTACGAGCAGTACTTC. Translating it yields CASREMGQVSYEQYF.

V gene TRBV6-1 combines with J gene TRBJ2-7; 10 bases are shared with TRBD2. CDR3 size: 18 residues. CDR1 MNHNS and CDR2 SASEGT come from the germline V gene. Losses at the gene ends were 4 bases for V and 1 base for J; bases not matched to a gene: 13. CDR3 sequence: CASSAALAGSNPSYEQYF. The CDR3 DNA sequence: TGTGCCAGCAGTGCCGCACTAGCGGGATCCAACCCATCCTACGAGCAGTACTTC.

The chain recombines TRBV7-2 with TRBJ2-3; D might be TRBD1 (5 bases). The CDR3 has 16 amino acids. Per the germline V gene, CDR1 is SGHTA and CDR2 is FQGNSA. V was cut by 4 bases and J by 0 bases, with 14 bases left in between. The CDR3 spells CASSYPAGPSTDTQYF. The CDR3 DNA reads TGTGCCAGCAGCTATCCCGCAGGGCCTAGCACAGATACGCAGTATTTT.

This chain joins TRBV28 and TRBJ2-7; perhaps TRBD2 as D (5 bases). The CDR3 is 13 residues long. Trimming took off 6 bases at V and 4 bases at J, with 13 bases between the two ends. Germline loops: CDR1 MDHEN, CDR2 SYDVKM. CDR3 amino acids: CASSRRGSYEQYF. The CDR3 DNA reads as TGTGCCAGCAGCCGCAGAGGGAGTTACGAGCAGTACTTC.

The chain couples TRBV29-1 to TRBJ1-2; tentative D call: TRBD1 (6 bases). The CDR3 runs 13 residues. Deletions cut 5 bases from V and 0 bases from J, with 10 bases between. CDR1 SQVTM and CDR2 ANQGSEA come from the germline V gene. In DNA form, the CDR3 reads TGCAGCGTTAACAGGGCAGCTAACTATGGCTACACCTTC. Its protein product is CSVNRAANYGYTF.

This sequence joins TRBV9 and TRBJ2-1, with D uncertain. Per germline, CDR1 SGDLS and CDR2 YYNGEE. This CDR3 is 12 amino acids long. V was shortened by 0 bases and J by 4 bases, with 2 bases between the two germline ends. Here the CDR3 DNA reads TGTGCCAGCAGCGTAGGATACAATGAGCAGTTCTTC. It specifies CASSVGYNEQFF.

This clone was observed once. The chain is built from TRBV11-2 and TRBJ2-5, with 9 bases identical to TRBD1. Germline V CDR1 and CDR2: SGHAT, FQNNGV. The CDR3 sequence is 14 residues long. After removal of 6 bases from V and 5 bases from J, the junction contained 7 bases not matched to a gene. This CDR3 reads CASSKNRGRETQYF. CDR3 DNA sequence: TGTGCCAGCAGTAAAAACAGGGGGCGGGAGACCCAGTACTTC.

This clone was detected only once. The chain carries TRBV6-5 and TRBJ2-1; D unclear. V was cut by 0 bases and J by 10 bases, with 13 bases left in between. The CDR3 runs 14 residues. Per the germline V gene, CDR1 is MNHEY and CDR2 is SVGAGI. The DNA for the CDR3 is TGTGCCAGCAGTTACTCTCTTGACGGCGGAGAGCAGTTCTTC. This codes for CASSYSLDGGEQFF.

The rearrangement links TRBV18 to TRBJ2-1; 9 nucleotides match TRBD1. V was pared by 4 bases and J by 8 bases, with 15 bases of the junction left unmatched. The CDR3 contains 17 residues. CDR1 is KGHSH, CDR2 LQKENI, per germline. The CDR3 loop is CASSQIPGTGFPHEQFF. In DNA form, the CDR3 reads TGTGCCAGCTCACAGATCCCCGGGACAGGGTTCCCCCATGAGCAGTTCTTC. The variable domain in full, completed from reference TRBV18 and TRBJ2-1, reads NAGVMQNPRHLVRRRGQEARLRCSPMKGHSHVYWYRQLPEEGLKFMVYLQKENIIDESGMPKERFSAEFPKEGPSILRIQQVVRGDSAAYFCASSQIPGTGFPHEQFFGPGTRLTVL.

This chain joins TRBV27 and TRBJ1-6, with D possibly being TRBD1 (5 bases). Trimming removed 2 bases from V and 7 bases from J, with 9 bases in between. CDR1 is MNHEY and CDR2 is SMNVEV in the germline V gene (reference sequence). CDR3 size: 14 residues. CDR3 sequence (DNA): TGTGCCAGCAGTTTAAGGGGAACGAATTCACCCCTCCACTTT. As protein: CASSLRGTNSPLHF.

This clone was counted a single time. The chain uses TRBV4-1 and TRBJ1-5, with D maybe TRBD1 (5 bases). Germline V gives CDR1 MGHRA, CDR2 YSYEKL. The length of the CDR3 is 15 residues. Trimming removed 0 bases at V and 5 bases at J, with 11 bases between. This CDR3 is CASSQDWGTYQPQHF. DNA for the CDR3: TGCGCCAGCAGCCAAGATTGGGGCACCTATCAGCCCCAGCATTTT.

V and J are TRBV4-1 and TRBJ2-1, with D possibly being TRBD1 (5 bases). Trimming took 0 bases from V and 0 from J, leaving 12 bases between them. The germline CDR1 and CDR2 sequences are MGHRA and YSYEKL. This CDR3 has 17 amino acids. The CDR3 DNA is TGCGCCAGCAGCCAAGATTTACGACAGTACTCCTACAATGAGCAGTTCTTC. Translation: CASSQDLRQYSYNEQFF.

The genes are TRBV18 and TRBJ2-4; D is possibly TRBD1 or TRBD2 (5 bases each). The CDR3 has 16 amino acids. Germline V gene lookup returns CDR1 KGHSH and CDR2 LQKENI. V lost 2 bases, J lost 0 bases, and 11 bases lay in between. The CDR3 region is CASSPEGTLAKNIQYF. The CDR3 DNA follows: TGTGCCAGCTCACCAGAGGGGACCCTAGCCAAAAACATTCAGTACTTC.